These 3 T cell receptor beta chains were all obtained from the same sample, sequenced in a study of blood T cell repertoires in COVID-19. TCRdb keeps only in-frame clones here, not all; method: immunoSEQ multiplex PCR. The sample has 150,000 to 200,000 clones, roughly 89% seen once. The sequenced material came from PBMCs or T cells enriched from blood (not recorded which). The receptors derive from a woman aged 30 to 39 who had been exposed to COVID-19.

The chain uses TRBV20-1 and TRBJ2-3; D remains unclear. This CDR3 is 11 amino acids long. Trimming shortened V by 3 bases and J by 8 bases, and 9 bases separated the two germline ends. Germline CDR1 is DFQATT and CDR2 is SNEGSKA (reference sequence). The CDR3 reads CSARRSSTQYF. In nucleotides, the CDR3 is TGCAGTGCTAGGAGGTCAAGTACGCAGTATTTT.

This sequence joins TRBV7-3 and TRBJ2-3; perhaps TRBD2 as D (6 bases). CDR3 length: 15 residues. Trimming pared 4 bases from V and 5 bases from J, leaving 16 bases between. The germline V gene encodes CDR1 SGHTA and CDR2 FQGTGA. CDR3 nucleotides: TGTGCCAGCAGCTCCGCCGCGGGGCGGGTAGATACGCAGTATTTT. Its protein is CASSSAAGRVDTQYF.

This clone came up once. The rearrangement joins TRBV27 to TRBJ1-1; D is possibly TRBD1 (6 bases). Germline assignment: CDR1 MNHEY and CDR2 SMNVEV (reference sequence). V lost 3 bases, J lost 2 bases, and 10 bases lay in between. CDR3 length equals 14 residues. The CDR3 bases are TGTGCCAGCAGTTTGACAGGCCTAAACACTGAAGCTTTCTTT. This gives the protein CASSLTGLNTEAFF.